The clone carrying this TCR beta chain is a singleton in its sample. Its antigen remains unknown. The data stem from a study of shared clonotypes between healthy human individuals. Whole-study findings and limits: The authors expected sequencing depth to affect clonotype sharing among donors.

Data came from immunoSEQ multiplex PCR; TCRdb stores just in-frame clones and leaves some out. The sample holds over 1.5 million clones, nearly 99% seen once. The CDR3 covers 16 residues. The germline gives CDR1 LNHDA, CDR2 SQIVND (reference sequence). The junction had 3 bases not matched to a gene; V was cut back by 0 bases and J by 0 bases. The V gene is TRBV19, the J gene TRBJ1-2; TRBD1 aligns across 8 bases. Sequenced material: naive CD4+ T cells sorted from blood. Regarding subset: CD45RA+ positively selected. This TCR was sampled from a man aged 25 to 40 in good health. The CDR3 nucleotides are TGTGCCAGTAGTATAGAGGGGACAGGTCCTAACTATGGCTACACCTTC. It codes for CASSIEGTGPNYGYTF. Based on the CDR3 plus reference TRBV19 and TRBJ1-2, the full variable domain is DGGITQSPKYLFRKEGQNVTLSCEQNLNHDAMYWYRQDPGQGLRLIYYSQIVNDFQKGDIAEGYSVSREKKESFPLTVTSAQKNPTAFYLCASSIEGTGPNYGYTFGSGTRLTVV.